These 7 T cell receptor beta chains originate from one sample sequenced in a study of T-cell memory formation after mild COVID-19. TCRdb fed the 5' RACE reads into MiXCR, producing one record per CDR3 protein. The sample has approximately 400,000 distinct CDR3 sequences, roughly 18% seen once. Sequencing was carried out using PBMCs or a T cell subset sorted from them (not recorded which). The source is a man younger than 35 who had mild COVID-19 (a few samples of this study predate the infection). Cell type and time point are not known.

The rearrangement uses TRBV12-3 or TRBV12-4 and TRBJ1-5; a weak D match, TRBD1 (5 bases). The CDR3 runs to 14 residues. V was trimmed by 7 bases and J by 7 bases, leaving 17 bases between them. The CDR3 nucleotides read TGTGCCAGCACCAGGGCAGGGAGGGAGCAGCCCCAGCATTTT. Amino acid sequence: CASTRAGREQPQHF.

This clonotype has only a few counts. The rearrangement links TRBV21-1 to TRBJ2-1. TRBV21-1 is assigned pseudogene status. The length of the CDR3 is 15 residues. The CDR3 sequence: CASSKALSVNNEQFF. The CDR3 DNA follows: TGTGCCAGCAGCAAAGCGTTGTCGGTTAACAATGAGCAGTTCTTC.

Many counts were recorded for this clonotype. The chain carries TRBV7-9 and TRBJ1-2, with D maybe TRBD1 (5 bases). The CDR3 length is 13 residues. Germline lookup yields CDR1 SEHNR and CDR2 FQNEAQ (reference sequence). V was cut by 5 bases and J by 4 bases, with 11 bases left in between. The CDR3 region has the DNA TGTGCCAGCAGCCAGACAGAGATCTATGGCTACACCTTC. Residues: CASSQTEIYGYTF.

The chain joins TRBV4-2 to TRBJ2-1; TRBD2 aligns across 8 bases. V trimming: 8 bases; J trimming: 5 bases; junction bases outside the gene matches: 14. The CDR3 covers 16 residues. Per germline, CDR1 LGHNA and CDR2 YNFKEQ. DNA for the CDR3: TGTGCCAGCGGGCTGGCGGGGACTAGTTCCCACAATGAGCAGTTCTTC. It specifies CASGLAGTSSHNEQFF.

This clonotype was detected a few times. J is TRBJ1-2 and V is TRBV6-2 or TRBV6-3; a possible D gene is TRBD1 (5 bases). The CDR3 length is 17 residues. V lost 4 bases and J lost 5, with 23 bases in between. Germline CDR1 is MNHEY and CDR2 is SVGEGT. The CDR3: CASSFYPPQGVKYGYTF. CDR3 DNA sequence: TGTGCCAGCAGTTTTTACCCCCCCCAGGGAGTGAAGTATGGCTACACCTTC.

The chain couples TRBV20-1 to TRBJ1-2; D gene ambiguous. The V end lost 6 bases, the J end lost 4 bases, and 18 bases lay between the germline ends. This CDR3 is 14 amino acids long. The V gene's germline CDR1 is DFQATT and CDR2 SNEGSKA (reference sequence). In DNA, the CDR3 is TGCAGTGCCCGAAAAGGGCTTCCCTCCTATGGCTACACCTTC. This codes for CSARKGLPSYGYTF.

The V and J genes are TRBV4-3 and TRBJ2-7; D is unresolved. Between the trimmed V and J ends, which lost 0 bases and 3 bases, there was a span of 9 bases. CDR1 is LGHNA and CDR2 is YSLEER in the germline V gene. The CDR3 extends over 14 amino acids. The CDR3 nucleotides read TGCGCCAGCAGCCAAGATAGGCCCAACTACGAGCAGTACTTC. Protein product: CASSQDRPNYEQYF.